Listed below are T cell receptor beta chains from one sample, sequenced in a study of T cell repertoires in cytomegalovirus infection. Each CDR3 protein gets one entry after TCRdb re-called the reads with MiXCR. The sample lists hundreds of thousands of distinct CDR3 sequences, roughly 22% seen once, with 15% to 20% in the top ten. Sequences were obtained from CD8+ T cells from PBMCs. The receptor source for this set is a human donor in good health (CMV status not recorded). Some clones in this sample may be carry-over from other donors' samples. The CDR3 runs from the conserved cysteine through the conserved F or W. A D gene is named only where the DNA matches it firmly. Expanded clones get a size class; other rows say once, few or many, or leave the size out.

j_call | d_call | clone_size | v_call | cdr3_nt | cdr3_aa
TRBJ2-1 | TRBD2 | few | TRBV20-1 | TGCAGTGCTAGTAGGCTAGCGGGGGGACCCTCCTACAATGAGCAGTTCTTC | CSASRLAGGPSYNEQFF
TRBJ2-1 | TRBD2 | . | TRBV6-2/TRBV6-3 | TGTGCCAGCAGTAGCCCAGGACTAGCGTATCCGTCCTACAATGAGCAGTTCTTC | CASSSPGLAYPSYNEQFF
TRBJ1-4 | . | . | TRBV2 | TGTGCCAGCAGGGCGGGGACTAATGAAAAACTGTTTTTT | CASRAGTNEKLFF
TRBJ1-1 | TRBD1 | few | TRBV28 | TGTGCCAGCAGTTCCAGGGGGATCACTGAAGCTTTCTTT | CASSSRGITEAFF
TRBJ1-6 | . | few | TRBV19 | TGTGCCAGTAGTATATCGGACTATAATTCACCCCTCCACTTT | CASSISDYNSPLHF
TRBJ1-1 | TRBD1 | . | TRBV7-4 | TGTGCCAGCAGCGTCAATGACAGGGGGATTAGCACTGAAGCTTTCTTT | CASSVNDRGISTEAFF
TRBJ2-3 | . | . | TRBV5-6 | TGTGCCAGCAGCGCCACGGGGGACACAGATACGCAGTATTTT | CASSATGDTDTQYF
TRBJ1-5 | . | . | TRBV28 | TGTGCCAGCAGGAAGGACAGTTGGAATCAGCCCCAGCATTTT | CASRKDSWNQPQHF
TRBJ2-2 | TRBD1 | few | TRBV29-1 | TGCAGCGTTGAAGAACTTACAGGGGTAACCGGGGAGCTGTTTTTT | CSVEELTGVTGELFF
TRBJ2-7 | . | . | TRBV6-2/TRBV6-3 | TGTGCCAGCAGCCCGATGGGTCCGAACTCCTACGAGCAGTACTTC | CASSPMGPNSYEQYF
TRBJ2-1 | TRBD1 | many | TRBV10-2 | TGCGCCAGCAGTGACCAGGGGGATGAGCAGTTCTTC | CASSDQGDEQFF
TRBJ2-3 | . | . | TRBV12-3/TRBV12-4 | TGTGCCAGCAGCCCAACTAGTTACACAGATACGCAGTATTTT | CASSPTSYTDTQYF
TRBJ2-5 | . | . | TRBV5-4 | TGTGCCAGCAGCTTGGTGACAGGCGAAGAGACCCAGTACTTC | CASSLVTGEETQYF
TRBJ2-4 | . | few | TRBV7-6 | TGTGCCACCCGACCGTCTAGGGGGGACAAGAAGGGATGGGGCAAAAACATTCAGTACTTC | CATRPSRGDKKGWGKNIQYF
TRBJ2-3 | TRBD1 | . | TRBV7-6 | TGTGCCAGCAGCCCCCATCGGGACAGCGGCCTGGGAACAGATACGCAGTATTTT | CASSPHRDSGLGTDTQYF
TRBJ2-7 | TRBD2 | many | TRBV28 | TGTGCCAGCAGCACACTAGCGGGGGCCAGAGGGGAGCAGTACTTC | CASSTLAGARGEQYF
TRBJ1-1 | . | few | TRBV28 | TGTGCCAGCAGTTTTGGAGTTTCGACCATGAACACTGAAGCTTTCTTT | CASSFGVSTMNTEAFF
TRBJ1-2 | . | . | TRBV20-1 | TGCAGTGCTTTGACACCGAACTATGGCTACACCTTC | CSALTPNYGYTF
TRBJ1-5 | . | . | TRBV4-1 | TGCGCCAGCAGCCAAGAGGGGGTTAGCAATCAGCCCCAGCATTTT | CASSQEGVSNQPQHF
TRBJ1-3 | TRBD1 | many | TRBV28 | TGTGCCAGCAGACCGACAGGGGGGATTGAAAACACCATATATTTT | CASRPTGGIENTIYF
TRBJ1-5 | . | . | TRBV28 | TGTGCCAGCAGTACGGGTATTTACGGGACAAACGTAATGAATAGCAATCAGCCCCAGCATTTT | CASSTGIYGTNVMNSNQPQHF
TRBJ2-1 | . | few | TRBV7-8 | TGTGCCAGCAGCGCCCCATCTGGGGGATCCTACAATGAGCAGTTCTTC | CASSAPSGGSYNEQFF
TRBJ1-5 | . | few | TRBV12-3/TRBV12-4 | TGTGCCAGCAGTTTAGAGGGGTTGGGATATGGCAATCAGCCCCAGCATTTT | CASSLEGLGYGNQPQHF
TRBJ2-7 | . | . | TRBV20-1 | TGCAGTGCTAGAGATGAGAGGGGACGGTCAATTTCTACCTACGAGCAGTACTTC | CSARDERGRSISTYEQYF
TRBJ2-3 | . | few | TRBV7-9 | TGTGCCAGCAGCTCCGCTGGCAGCTTTAGCACAGATACGCAGTATTTT | CASSSAGSFSTDTQYF
TRBJ2-1 | TRBD1 | few | TRBV2 | TGTGCCAGCAGCCACCAGAAACCGGGGACAGGGGACCAGAACAATGAGCAGTTCTTC | CASSHQKPGTGDQNNEQFF
TRBJ1-1 | TRBD1 | few | TRBV27 | TGTGCCAGCAGTCAAACAGGGGTATGGGACACTGAAGCTTTCTTT | CASSQTGVWDTEAFF
TRBJ1-5 | . | few | TRBV28 | TGTGCCAGCAGTTTTCTGCCCGGGGCGGATAGCAATCAGCCCCAGCATTTT | CASSFLPGADSNQPQHF
TRBJ1-1 | . | . | TRBV5-1 | TGCGCCAGCGCGCGAAGTGAAGCTTTCTTT | CASARSEAFF
TRBJ2-7 | . | few | TRBV6-6 | TGTGCCAGCAGTTACTCGATGTGGGGCGAGCAGTACTTC | CASSYSMWGEQYF
TRBJ2-7 | . | . | TRBV28 | TGTGCCAGTAAGGTCATAAACTCCTACGAGCAGTACTTC | CASKVINSYEQYF
TRBJ2-7 | . | few | TRBV20-1 | TGCAGTGCTAGAGACAGTGTATCCTACGAGCAGTACTTC | CSARDSVSYEQYF
TRBJ2-5 | . | few | TRBV7-8 | TGTGCCAGCAGCCCCGGGACCGTCGTCCAAGAGACCCAGTACTTC | CASSPGTVVQETQYF
TRBJ2-4 | TRBD1 | once | TRBV14 | TGTGCCAGCAGCTTCCGACAGGGCCCCAAAAACATTCAGTACTTC | CASSFRQGPKNIQYF
TRBJ1-1 | . | few | TRBV27 | TGTGCCAGCGCCCCAGAGGGGGTTGGCACTGAAGCTTTCTTT | CASAPEGVGTEAFF